The rows below give T cell receptor beta chains drawn from one sample of a study of beta chain features in type 1 diabetes. Assay: immunoSEQ multiplex PCR; the TCRdb copy retains only in-frame clones and omits some. The sample has about 99,000 clones, around 30% seen once; the top ten hold 0.53%. The sequenced sample was central memory CD4+ T cells from blood. The receptors shown here come from a woman aged 18-35 years with type 1 diabetes. CDR3s include the opening cysteine and the closing phenylalanine or tryptophan. The order of the fields is D gene, V gene, J gene, clone size, CDR3 DNA, CDR3 protein. The D gene is left open where the match is weak. Where a row states a size, it is once, few, many or the class of an expanded clone; other rows omit it.

d_gene: TRBD1; v_gene: TRBV5-1; j_gene: TRBJ1-1; abundance: -; CDR3nt: TGCGCCAGTGCCGGGACAGGGGGCCTCGGCACTGAAGCTTTCTTT; CDR3aa: CASAGTGGLGTEAFF
d_gene: -; v_gene: TRBV30; j_gene: TRBJ1-5; abundance: -; CDR3nt: TGTGCCTGGTCTCGGGAGGGCAATCAGCCCCAGCATTTT; CDR3aa: CAWSREGNQPQHF
d_gene: TRBD1; v_gene: TRBV29-1; j_gene: TRBJ1-3; abundance: few; CDR3nt: TGCAGCGCCTGGGACAGGGCGACTGGAAACACCATATATTTT; CDR3aa: CSAWDRATGNTIYF
d_gene: TRBD2; v_gene: TRBV29-1; j_gene: TRBJ2-5; abundance: -; CDR3nt: TGCAGCGTCTACGGACTAGCGGGAGTAGGGGGAGAGACCCAGTACTTC; CDR3aa: CSVYGLAGVGGETQYF
d_gene: -; v_gene: TRBV28; j_gene: TRBJ2-2; abundance: few; CDR3nt: TGTGCCAGCAGCCCCGTGGACAGCTCGAACACCGGGGAGCTGTTTTTT; CDR3aa: CASSPVDSSNTGELFF
d_gene: TRBD1; v_gene: TRBV5-1; j_gene: TRBJ2-3; abundance: -; CDR3nt: TGCGCCAGCAGCTCGGGACAGGCGAAGGGAATGGTACAAGATACGCAGTATTTT; CDR3aa: CASSSGQAKGMVQDTQYF
d_gene: -; v_gene: TRBV2; j_gene: TRBJ2-6; abundance: few; CDR3nt: TGTGCCAGCAGTGAATGGGGCAGGCCAAGCTCTGGGGCCAACGTCCTGACTTTC; CDR3aa: CASSEWGRPSSGANVLTF
d_gene: TRBD1; v_gene: TRBV30; j_gene: TRBJ1-2; abundance: few; CDR3nt: TGTGCCTCCGGGACAGATGGCTACACCTTC; CDR3aa: CASGTDGYTF
d_gene: TRBD2; v_gene: TRBV6-1; j_gene: TRBJ2-3; abundance: -; CDR3nt: TGTGCCGGTAAAGCGGGGACCACAGATACGCAGTATTTT; CDR3aa: CAGKAGTTDTQYF
d_gene: TRBD1; v_gene: TRBV19; j_gene: TRBJ2-1; abundance: -; CDR3nt: TGTGCCAGTAGTAACCGGACAGGCCCTAGGCTCAAGCAGTTCTTC; CDR3aa: CASSNRTGPRLKQFF
d_gene: TRBD1; v_gene: TRBV10-3; j_gene: TRBJ2-1; abundance: -; CDR3nt: TGTGCCATCAGTGATTGGGGACAGGGGGCGCAAAATGAGCAGTTCTTC; CDR3aa: CAISDWGQGAQNEQFF
d_gene: -; v_gene: TRBV5-1; j_gene: TRBJ1-4; abundance: -; CDR3nt: TGCGCCAGCAGCTTGGGACAGCAAACTAATGAAAAACTGTTTTTT; CDR3aa: CASSLGQQTNEKLFF
d_gene: -; v_gene: TRBV28; j_gene: TRBJ2-7; abundance: few; CDR3nt: TGTGCCAGCGGGAGACGCTACGAGCAGTACTTC; CDR3aa: CASGRRYEQYF
d_gene: -; v_gene: TRBV11-2; j_gene: TRBJ1-2; abundance: -; CDR3nt: TGTGCCAGCAGCTCCCCTTTTTTAGGGAGTAGTGGCTACACCTTC; CDR3aa: CASSSPFLGSSGYTF
d_gene: -; v_gene: TRBV27; j_gene: TRBJ2-1; abundance: once; CDR3nt: TGTGCCAGCAGTAGAGGGGGTAGCTCCTACAATGAGCAGTTCTTC; CDR3aa: CASSRGGSSYNEQFF
d_gene: TRBD1; v_gene: TRBV5-1; j_gene: TRBJ2-5; abundance: -; CDR3nt: TGCGCCAGCAGCTTGGTGACAGGGCCGGAGACCCAGTACTTC; CDR3aa: CASSLVTGPETQYF
d_gene: -; v_gene: TRBV7-2; j_gene: TRBJ2-1; abundance: few; CDR3nt: TGTGCCAGCAGCTCCCCCACTGGGCGAGAGCAGTTCTTC; CDR3aa: CASSSPTGREQFF
d_gene: TRBD1; v_gene: TRBV23-1; j_gene: TRBJ1-2; abundance: few; CDR3nt: TGCGCCAGCAGTCAATCACCTTGGACAGGGGGAGATGGGGGCTACACCTTC; CDR3aa: CASSQSPWTGGDGGYTF
d_gene: -; v_gene: TRBV5-4; j_gene: TRBJ2-7; abundance: -; CDR3nt: TGTGCCAGCAGCTTGGATGTGGGAGCAAGCTCCTACGAGCAGTACTTC; CDR3aa: CASSLDVGASSYEQYF
d_gene: TRBD2; v_gene: TRBV6-5; j_gene: TRBJ2-1; abundance: few; CDR3nt: TGTGCCAGCAGTTCCGGGACTAGCGCGAGTGAGCAGTTCTTC; CDR3aa: CASSSGTSASEQFF
d_gene: TRBD2; v_gene: TRBV19; j_gene: TRBJ2-3; abundance: -; CDR3nt: TGTGCCAGCAATCTAGCGCAACGGGGGGGAGATACGCAGTATTTT; CDR3aa: CASNLAQRGGDTQYF
d_gene: -; v_gene: TRBV5-1; j_gene: TRBJ1-1; abundance: few; CDR3nt: TGCGCCAGCAGCTCACAGTCGAACACTGAAGCTTTCTTT; CDR3aa: CASSSQSNTEAFF
d_gene: TRBD2; v_gene: TRBV14; j_gene: TRBJ2-1; abundance: few; CDR3nt: TGTGCCAGCAGCCAAGGTCTTAACGGCCCGAGGGAGGGCAATGAGCAGTTCTTC; CDR3aa: CASSQGLNGPREGNEQFF
d_gene: -; v_gene: TRBV4-3; j_gene: TRBJ1-3; abundance: -; CDR3nt: TGCGCCAGCAGCCAAGATTTGAGAGTAAGCTCTGGAAACACCATATATTTT; CDR3aa: CASSQDLRVSSGNTIYF
d_gene: -; v_gene: TRBV30; j_gene: TRBJ2-6; abundance: once; CDR3nt: TGTGCCTGGTTCACGGGGACTGGGGCCAACGTCCTGACTTTC; CDR3aa: CAWFTGTGANVLTF
d_gene: -; v_gene: TRBV5-8; j_gene: TRBJ2-3; abundance: -; CDR3nt: TGTGCCAGCAGCAAGAATCAGGGTGATACGCAGTATTTT; CDR3aa: CASSKNQGDTQYF
d_gene: TRBD1; v_gene: TRBV6-6; j_gene: TRBJ2-1; abundance: few; CDR3nt: TGTGCCAGCAGTTTGGACAGGGAGAGGAATGAGCAGTTCTTC; CDR3aa: CASSLDRERNEQFF
d_gene: TRBD1; v_gene: TRBV27; j_gene: TRBJ1-1; abundance: -; CDR3nt: TGTGCCAGCAGAAAGATGACAGGGGGCGTTACTGAAGCTTTCTTT; CDR3aa: CASRKMTGGVTEAFF
d_gene: TRBD2; v_gene: TRBV7-3; j_gene: TRBJ2-2; abundance: -; CDR3nt: TGTGCCAGCAGCCCGCCGGGACTAGGAAACGGGGAGCTGTTTTTT; CDR3aa: CASSPPGLGNGELFF
d_gene: -; v_gene: TRBV5-4; j_gene: TRBJ2-1; abundance: -; CDR3nt: TGTGCCAGCAGCTCCGGCGGGGATCCTTCCTACAATGAGCAGTTCTTC; CDR3aa: CASSSGGDPSYNEQFF
d_gene: TRBD2; v_gene: TRBV7-2; j_gene: TRBJ2-1; abundance: -; CDR3nt: TGTGCCAGCAGCCCCAGGACTGGCGGGGGGCAGTTCTTC; CDR3aa: CASSPRTGGGQFF
d_gene: TRBD2; v_gene: TRBV5-1; j_gene: TRBJ2-3; abundance: few; CDR3nt: TGCGCCAGCAGCACGGGGACTAGCGGTTACACAGATACGCAGTATTTT; CDR3aa: CASSTGTSGYTDTQYF
d_gene: TRBD1; v_gene: TRBV18; j_gene: TRBJ1-2; abundance: few; CDR3nt: TGTGCCAGCTCACCAGGCTCCCAACAGGGGGAGAACTATGGCTACACCTTC; CDR3aa: CASSPGSQQGENYGYTF
d_gene: -; v_gene: TRBV30; j_gene: TRBJ2-1; abundance: few; CDR3nt: TGTGCCTGCCAGGAGGGCCCCTACAATGAGCAGTTCTTC; CDR3aa: CACQEGPYNEQFF
d_gene: -; v_gene: TRBV2; j_gene: TRBJ2-6; abundance: -; CDR3nt: TGTGCCAGCAGTGGATTAGCTGGGGCCAACGTCCTGACTTTC; CDR3aa: CASSGLAGANVLTF
d_gene: -; v_gene: TRBV14; j_gene: TRBJ2-3; abundance: few; CDR3nt: TGTGCCAGCAGCCCCGGTAGTACAGATACGCAGTATTTT; CDR3aa: CASSPGSTDTQYF
d_gene: -; v_gene: TRBV11-2; j_gene: TRBJ2-5; abundance: -; CDR3nt: TGTGCCAGCAGCTTAGCCGGGGGAGTACAAGAGACCCAGTACTTC; CDR3aa: CASSLAGGVQETQYF
d_gene: -; v_gene: TRBV7-2; j_gene: TRBJ2-1; abundance: few; CDR3nt: TGTGCCAGCAGCTCCAAGGGGGGGGGTAGGGGGCAGTTCTTC; CDR3aa: CASSSKGGGRGQFF
d_gene: -; v_gene: TRBV30; j_gene: TRBJ2-7; abundance: -; CDR3nt: TGTGCCTGGAGTGTATCAGGGATGGTGCAGTACTTC; CDR3aa: CAWSVSGMVQYF
d_gene: -; v_gene: TRBV18; j_gene: TRBJ2-4; abundance: few; CDR3nt: TGTGCCAGCTCACCTGGGGCCGGAAACATTCAGTACTTC; CDR3aa: CASSPGAGNIQYF
d_gene: -; v_gene: TRBV5-1; j_gene: TRBJ1-2; abundance: -; CDR3nt: TGTGCCAGCAGCCCCGGACAGAAGGTTGGCTACACCTTC; CDR3aa: CASSPGQKVGYTF
d_gene: TRBD1; v_gene: TRBV7-2; j_gene: TRBJ2-1; abundance: -; CDR3nt: TGTGCCAGCAGCTTCTCCCCGTTCACAGGGGACAATGAGCAGTTCTTC; CDR3aa: CASSFSPFTGDNEQFF
d_gene: -; v_gene: TRBV2; j_gene: TRBJ1-3; abundance: many; CDR3nt: TGTGCCAGCAGCGCGAGAGGAAACACCATATATTTT; CDR3aa: CASSARGNTIYF
d_gene: -; v_gene: TRBV7-6; j_gene: TRBJ2-6; abundance: -; CDR3nt: TGTGCCAGCAGCTCAGGGGTTTCTGGGGCCAACGTCCTGACTTTC; CDR3aa: CASSSGVSGANVLTF
d_gene: -; v_gene: TRBV14; j_gene: TRBJ2-1; abundance: few; CDR3nt: TGTGCCAGCAGCCAAGTTGAGGGAAGAAGCTCCTACAATGAGCAGTTCTTC; CDR3aa: CASSQVEGRSSYNEQFF
d_gene: -; v_gene: TRBV4-3; j_gene: TRBJ1-4; abundance: -; CDR3nt: TGCGCCAGCAGCCAAGAACGGAGTAATGAAAAACTGTTTTTT; CDR3aa: CASSQERSNEKLFF
d_gene: -; v_gene: TRBV5-1; j_gene: TRBJ1-1; abundance: few; CDR3nt: TGCGCCAGCAGCTTGGGAGGTGAAGCTTTCTTT; CDR3aa: CASSLGGEAFF
d_gene: -; v_gene: TRBV7-9; j_gene: TRBJ1-2; abundance: few; CDR3nt: TGTGCCAGCAGCTTAGCGCGGGGCGGGGGCGAGACGAGAGGCTACACCTTC; CDR3aa: CASSLARGGGETRGYTF
d_gene: TRBD1; v_gene: TRBV7-2; j_gene: TRBJ1-2; abundance: -; CDR3nt: TGTGCCAGCAGCTTTACCGGGACAGGGTCGTACTACACCTTC; CDR3aa: CASSFTGTGSYYTF
d_gene: -; v_gene: TRBV7-2; j_gene: TRBJ2-7; abundance: many; CDR3nt: TGTGCCAGCGCCCCAAGCCGTGACTACGAGCAGTACTTC; CDR3aa: CASAPSRDYEQYF
d_gene: -; v_gene: TRBV9; j_gene: TRBJ2-5; abundance: -; CDR3nt: TGTGCCAGCAGCGTAGCCCCCCAGAAGGAGACCCAGTACTTC; CDR3aa: CASSVAPQKETQYF
d_gene: -; v_gene: TRBV13; j_gene: TRBJ1-1; abundance: -; CDR3nt: TGTGCCAGCAGCTTAGGTGGATTCCTGAGGGCTTTCTTT; CDR3aa: CASSLGGFLRAFF
d_gene: TRBD2; v_gene: TRBV5-5; j_gene: TRBJ2-3; abundance: -; CDR3nt: TGTGCCAGCAGCTTGAGGCTAGCGGGAGTGAAGGGCGCAGATACGCAGTATTTT; CDR3aa: CASSLRLAGVKGADTQYF
d_gene: TRBD2; v_gene: TRBV28; j_gene: TRBJ2-5; abundance: -; CDR3nt: TGTGCCAGCGGGGGGGAGCGAGACCAAGAGACCCAGTACTTC; CDR3aa: CASGGERDQETQYF